This T cell receptor (beta chain) derives from a study of PD-1 blockade in mismatch repair-deficient tumors. J was trimmed by 4 bases and V by 6 bases; bases with no gene match: 5. Germline V gene sequence: CDR1 MNHNS, CDR2 SASEGT. The CDR3 has 14 residues. Measured with immunoSEQ multiplex PCR; TCRdb has only the in-frame clones, and not every one. The sample shows some 110,000 clones, over 65% of them seen only once. The chain has TRBV6-1 and TRBJ1-5; TRBD1 matches 8 bases. The material sequenced was peripheral blood, taken 60 to 65 weeks after starting pembrolizumab. The receptor comes from an adult with mismatch repair-deficient cancer. CDR3 sequence (DNA): TGTGCCAGCAGGGACGGGACAGGAAATCAGCCCCAGCATTTT. As protein: CASRDGTGNQPQHF.